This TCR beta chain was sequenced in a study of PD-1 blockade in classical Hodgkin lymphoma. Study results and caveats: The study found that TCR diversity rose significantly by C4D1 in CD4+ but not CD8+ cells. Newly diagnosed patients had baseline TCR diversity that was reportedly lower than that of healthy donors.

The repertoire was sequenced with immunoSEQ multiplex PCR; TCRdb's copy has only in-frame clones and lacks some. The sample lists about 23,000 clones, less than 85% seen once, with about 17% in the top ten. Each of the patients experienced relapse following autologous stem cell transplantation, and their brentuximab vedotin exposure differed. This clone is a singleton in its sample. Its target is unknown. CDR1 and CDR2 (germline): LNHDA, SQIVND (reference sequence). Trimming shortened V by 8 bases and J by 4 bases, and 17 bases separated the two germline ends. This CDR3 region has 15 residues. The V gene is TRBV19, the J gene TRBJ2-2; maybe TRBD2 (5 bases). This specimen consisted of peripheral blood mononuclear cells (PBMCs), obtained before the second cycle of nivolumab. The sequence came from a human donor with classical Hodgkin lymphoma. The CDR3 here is CASQEVGLSTGELFF. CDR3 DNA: TGTGCCAGTCAGGAGGTGGGATTAAGCACCGGGGAGCTGTTTTTT.